These 16 T cell receptor beta chains share one sample of origin, sequenced in a study of blood T cell repertoires in COVID-19. The repertoire was sequenced with immunoSEQ multiplex PCR; TCRdb's copy has only in-frame clones and lacks some. The sample lists about 130,000 clones; about 80% were seen once. Sequences were obtained from peripheral blood. The receptors derive from a woman of 80 years or more with acute or convalescent COVID-19.

The V gene is TRBV6-5, the J gene TRBJ1-5; the D gene is possibly TRBD1 (6 bases). Between the trimmed V and J ends, which lost 5 bases and 0 bases, there was a span of 11 bases. Germline V gene lookup returns CDR1 MNHEY and CDR2 SVGAGI. This CDR3 has 15 residues. CDR3 in DNA: TGTGCCAGCAGTCCAAGGGGGATTAGCAATCAGCCCCAGCATTTT. Translating it yields CASSPRGISNQPQHF.

This chain links TRBV5-1 with TRBJ1-1; TRBD1 might be the D (5 bases). Germline CDR1 is SGHRS and CDR2 is YFSETQ. The V end was cut by 4 bases, the J end by 5 bases, with 21 bases between. The CDR3 covers 16 residues. This CDR3 is CASSKSLPGGTTEAFF. CDR3 coding DNA: TGCGCCAGCAGCAAGTCCTTGCCGGGGGGGACTACTGAAGCTTTCTTT.

Comments on this clone: This sample includes further DNA sequences coding for the same CDR3. This sequence joins TRBV12-3 or TRBV12-4 and TRBJ2-5; D is ambiguous. CDR3 length equals 11 residues. V was clipped by 2 bases and J by 4 bases, with 2 bases between them. CDR3 protein: CASSLRETQYF. CDR3 coding DNA: TGTGCCAGCAGTTTACGAGAGACCCAGTACTTC.

This chain uses TRBV29-1 with TRBJ1-4; D is ambiguous. Germline V gene lookup returns CDR1 SQVTM and CDR2 ANQGSEA. CDR3 length: 13 amino acids. Trimming took 6 bases from V and 8 from J, leaving 16 bases between them. CDR3 nucleotide sequence: TGCAGCGTGATCCGGGTCCTTGGCGAAAAACTGTTTTTT. Its protein is CSVIRVLGEKLFF.

V and J are TRBV2 and TRBJ2-7; 7 bases align to TRBD1. CDR1 is SNHLY, CDR2 FYNNEI, per germline. With V trimmed by 6 bases and J by 3 bases, 8 bases remained unmatched. The CDR3 is made up of 14 amino acids. The DNA for the CDR3 is TGTGCCAGCAGATTGCAGGGGGTGAACTACGAGCAGTACTTC. Amino acid sequence: CASRLQGVNYEQYF.

The chain joins TRBV6-5 to TRBJ1-2; D may be TRBD1 (6 bases). Trimming removed 8 bases from V and 4 bases from J, with 20 bases in between. The V gene's germline CDR1 is MNHEY and CDR2 SVGAGI. The CDR3 extends over 15 amino acids. CDR3 sequence (DNA): TGTGCCAGCGAGGTAATCAACGGACAGTTCTATGGCTACACCTTC. Protein: CASEVINGQFYGYTF.

This chain joins TRBV30 and TRBJ1-6, with TRBD1 identical over 8 bases. The trim removed 3 bases at V and 6 bases at J, leaving 4 bases unmatched. The CDR3 spans 14 residues. Looked up from germline, CDR1 is GTSNPN and CDR2 is SVGIG (reference sequence). This CDR3 reads CAWSQGAGNSPLHF. Written as DNA, the CDR3 is TGTGCCTGGAGCCAGGGGGCAGGTAATTCACCCCTCCACTTT.

This chain uses TRBV18 with TRBJ1-1, with a possible D match to TRBD1 (5 bases). The CDR3 sequence is 13 residues long. Per the germline V gene, CDR1 is KGHSH and CDR2 is LQKENI. V was shortened by 6 bases and J by 3 bases, with 11 bases between the two germline ends. The CDR3 DNA follows: TGTGCCAGCTCCCAGGGTGCGGACACTGAAGCTTTCTTT. Protein sequence: CASSQGADTEAFF.

This clone was counted a few times. This chain joins TRBV19 and TRBJ1-2; 7 bases align to TRBD1. This CDR3 is built from 12 residues. Germline trimming cut 9 bases from V and 7 bases from J; bases unmatched to any gene: 8. Germline loops: CDR1 LNHDA, CDR2 SQIVND (reference sequence). This CDR3 reads CASQGEVSGYTF. CDR3 nucleotides: TGTGCCAGCCAGGGGGAAGTCTCTGGCTACACCTTC.

The chain employs TRBV7-2 and TRBJ1-1, with no clear D. Germline V gene sequence: CDR1 SGHTA, CDR2 FQGNSA. The CDR3 consists of 12 residues. Between the trimmed V and J ends, which lost 5 bases and 4 bases, there was a span of 8 bases. The CDR3 DNA follows: TGTGCCAGCAGCCCCCGGAGCACTGAAGCTTTCTTT. Amino acids: CASSPRSTEAFF.

The chain couples TRBV7-6 to TRBJ1-3; 8 nucleotides match TRBD1. The CDR3 covers 15 residues. CDR1 and CDR2 (germline): SGHVS, FNYEAQ. Germline trimming cut 4 bases from V and 2 bases from J; bases unmatched to any gene: 4. CDR3 loop: CASSSGQGPGNTIYF. The DNA of the CDR3 is TGTGCCAGCAGCTCAGGACAGGGACCTGGAAACACCATATATTTT.

In its sample, this clone was seen once. The rearrangement links TRBV9 to TRBJ2-3; no clear D. Trimming took 4 bases from V and 4 from J, leaving 7 bases between them. The germline gives CDR1 SGDLS, CDR2 YYNGEE. The CDR3 sequence is 12 residues long. The CDR3 region has the DNA TGTGCCAGCAGCCCCTTCTCAGATACGCAGTATTTT. Amino acids: CASSPFSDTQYF. Full variable domain (rest looked up from reference TRBV9 and TRBJ2-3): DSGVTQTPKHLITATGQRVTLRCSPRSGDLSVYWYQQSLDQGLQFLIQYYNGEERAKGNILERFSAQQFPDLHSELNLSSLELGDSALYFCASSPFSDTQYFGPGTRLTVL.

The chain has TRBV29-1 and TRBJ2-5; D gene ambiguous. CDR3 length equals 12 residues. Trimming shortened V by 6 bases and J by 7 bases, and 15 bases separated the two germline ends. The germline V gene has CDR1 SQVTM and CDR2 ANQGSEA. CDR3 amino acids: CSVRDTPGTQYF. CDR3 sequence (DNA): TGCAGCGTCAGAGACACCCCCGGGACCCAGTACTTC.

J is TRBJ1-2 and V is TRBV4-3; no clear D gene. Between the trimmed V and J ends, which lost 4 bases and 0 bases, there was a span of 9 bases. The CDR3 length is 14 residues. CDR1 is LGHNA and CDR2 is YSLEER in the germline V gene. CDR3 nucleotides: TGCGCCAGCAGCCCAAGCGGGTCTAACTATGGCTACACCTTC. As protein: CASSPSGSNYGYTF.

The chain is built from TRBV7-2 and TRBJ1-1; D perhaps matches TRBD1 (6 bases). Germline V lookup: CDR1 SGHTA, CDR2 FQGNSA. This CDR3 contains 12 residues. Between the trimmed V and J ends, which lost 5 bases and 7 bases, there was a span of 11 bases. The CDR3 spells CASSPHRVEAFF. The CDR3 nucleotides read TGTGCCAGCAGCCCCCACAGGGTTGAAGCTTTCTTT.

V gene TRBV4-2 combines with J gene TRBJ2-3; 8 nucleotides align to TRBD2. With 2 bases clipped from V and 3 bases from J, the junction kept 7 bases outside the gene matches. This CDR3 contains 16 residues. Per the germline V gene, CDR1 is LGHNA and CDR2 is YNFKEQ. In DNA, the CDR3 is TGTGCCAGCAGCCAAAACACCGGGGGGGAAACAGATACGCAGTATTTT. It is translated as CASSQNTGGETDTQYF.